The present T cell receptor beta chain was sequenced within a study of blood T cell repertoires in COVID-19. Study-wide context: Samples taken during acute and convalescent COVID-19 were collected in the United States, Italy and Spain. T cells, B-cell-depleted T cells, or PBMCs supplied cDNA or gDNA.

Under the authors' procedure: Counts of nucleated cells, estimated from reference gene primer amplification, were obtained. Profiled with immunoSEQ multiplex PCR; TCRdb holds only in-frame clones, not every one. The DNA was the basis for D and trimming; V, J and clone size are from that table. Of about 290,000 clones detected, 85% to 90% appear once; the ten largest clones hold around 10%. This clonotype was sampled from a woman aged 30 to 39 with COVID-19, enrolled during active disease. The sequencing input was peripheral blood.

The CDR3 protein is CASSYPGSGAAWQYF. CDR3 sequence (DNA): TGTGCCAGCAGCTACCCGGGTAGCGGGGCGGCATGGCAGTACTTC. The chain links TRBV5-4 to TRBJ2-7; 8 positions match TRBD2. The J segment lost 9 bases and the V segment lost 3 bases, leaving 14 bases of the junction unmatched. The germline V gene has CDR1 SGHNT and CDR2 YYREEE (reference sequence). The CDR3 extends over 15 amino acids. The full variable domain, in which reference TRBV5-4 and TRBJ2-7 provide the parts outside the CDR3, is ETGVTQSPTHLIKTRGQQVTLRCSSQSGHNTVSWYQQALGQGPQFIFQYYREEENGRGNFPPRFSGLQFPNYSSELNVNALELDDSALYLCASSYPGSGAAWQYFGPGTRLTVT.